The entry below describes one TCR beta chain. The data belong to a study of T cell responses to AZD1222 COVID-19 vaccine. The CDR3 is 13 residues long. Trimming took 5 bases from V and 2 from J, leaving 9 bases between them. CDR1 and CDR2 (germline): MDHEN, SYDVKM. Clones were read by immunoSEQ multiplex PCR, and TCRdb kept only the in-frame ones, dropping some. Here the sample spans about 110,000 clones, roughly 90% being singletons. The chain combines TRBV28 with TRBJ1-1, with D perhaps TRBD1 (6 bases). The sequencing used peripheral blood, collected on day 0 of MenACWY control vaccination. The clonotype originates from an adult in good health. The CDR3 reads CASSAGENTEAFF. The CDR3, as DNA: TGTGCCAGCAGTGCAGGGGAAAACACTGAAGCTTTCTTT.